This is a list of T cell receptor beta chains from one sample in a study of T cells expressing NK-cell markers. TCRdb reprocessed the 5' RACE reads, with one entry per CDR3 protein and no DNA. The repertoire table contains a few hundred thousand distinct CDR3 sequences. Sample: blood T cells: a sorted CD56 or NKG2C T cell subset, CD4+ or CD8+ T cells, or bulk PBMC T cells (not recorded which). The receptors were sampled from a man aged 18 to 29 in good health. CDR3s include the opening cysteine and the closing phenylalanine or tryptophan.

V: TRBV30
J: TRBJ2-2
CDR3: CAGGETNTGELFF

V: TRBV6-1
J: TRBJ2-2
CDR3: CASKSTSGSFGELFF

V: TRBV5-1
J: TRBJ1-4
CDR3: CASSLATGEGEKLFF

V: TRBV29-1
J: TRBJ2-7
CDR3: CSVAETSLSFEQYF

V: TRBV5-6
J: TRBJ2-5
CDR3: CASSLRGSHETQYF

V: TRBV12-3/TRBV12-4
J: TRBJ2-2
CDR3: CASRPRLAGGRTGELFF

V: TRBV29-1
J: TRBJ2-3
CDR3: CSVDPGATDTQYF

V: TRBV20-1
J: TRBJ2-3
CDR3: CSAGAGGTDTQYF

V: TRBV29-1
J: TRBJ2-3
CDR3: CSVAGTSRTDTQYF

V: TRBV25-1
J: TRBJ2-1
CDR3: CASSELTGDNEQFF

V: TRBV7-7
J: TRBJ2-5
CDR3: CASSLVPRRPPGGETQYF

V: TRBV7-3
J: TRBJ2-3
CDR3: CASSASQGTQYF

V: TRBV29-1
J: TRBJ2-7
CDR3: CSVLQGMYEQYF

V: TRBV29-1
J: TRBJ1-2
CDR3: CSFSPPRTGGGYTF

V: TRBV5-1
J: TRBJ2-1
CDR3: CASSLGGVSYNEQFF

V: TRBV21-1
J: TRBJ2-3
CDR3: CASSECRRQYF

V: TRBV7-2
J: TRBJ2-7
CDR3: CASSSRTSNSYEQYF

V: TRBV30
J: TRBJ2-5
CDR3: CAWSIDRETQYF

V: TRBV5-6
J: TRBJ2-7
CDR3: CASSYRGASTYEQYF

V: TRBV20-1
J: TRBJ2-1
CDR3: CSASSGSDYNEQFF

V: TRBV30
J: TRBJ2-1
CDR3: CAWSPSGRIDEQFF

V: TRBV10-2
J: TRBJ2-1
CDR3: CASSLRLPEQFF

V: TRBV24-1
J: TRBJ2-2
CDR3: CATSVETNTGELFF

V: TRBV12-3/TRBV12-4
J: TRBJ2-1
CDR3: CASSLPGTSGRSEQFF

V: TRBV6-5
J: TRBJ1-1
CDR3: CASSSPGHLNTEAFF

V: TRBV11-2
J: TRBJ2-1
CDR3: CASSALGTSGRFLNEQFF

V: TRBV7-9
J: TRBJ1-4
CDR3: CASSFGLGTAGRINEKLFF

V: TRBV5-6
J: TRBJ1-1
CDR3: CASSLWGSHEAFF

V: TRBV12-3/TRBV12-4
J: TRBJ2-1
CDR3: CASRVAGVGEQFF

V: TRBV11-3
J: TRBJ2-3
CDR3: CASSLVIGGTAHTQYF

V: TRBV5-5
J: TRBJ2-2
CDR3: CASSFPGGSAGELFF

V: TRBV7-6
J: TRBJ2-2
CDR3: CASSQVVPGELFF

V: TRBV20-1
J: TRBJ2-5
CDR3: CSARDSQTSGRYEETQYF

V: TRBV28
J: TRBJ2-3
CDR3: CASSLSGRAPDTQYF

V: TRBV29-1
J: TRBJ1-1
CDR3: CSVEGRVMNTEAFF

V: TRBV5-1
J: TRBJ2-6
CDR3: CASSGTGAGANVLTF

V: TRBV20-1
J: TRBJ2-1
CDR3: CSARVLSYNEQFF

V: TRBV7-2
J: TRBJ2-3
CDR3: CASTPDRAIDTQYF

V: TRBV6-1
J: TRBJ1-3
CDR3: CASSEAGPAGNTIYF

V: TRBV28
J: TRBJ1-6
CDR3: CASSQDRGLSPLHF